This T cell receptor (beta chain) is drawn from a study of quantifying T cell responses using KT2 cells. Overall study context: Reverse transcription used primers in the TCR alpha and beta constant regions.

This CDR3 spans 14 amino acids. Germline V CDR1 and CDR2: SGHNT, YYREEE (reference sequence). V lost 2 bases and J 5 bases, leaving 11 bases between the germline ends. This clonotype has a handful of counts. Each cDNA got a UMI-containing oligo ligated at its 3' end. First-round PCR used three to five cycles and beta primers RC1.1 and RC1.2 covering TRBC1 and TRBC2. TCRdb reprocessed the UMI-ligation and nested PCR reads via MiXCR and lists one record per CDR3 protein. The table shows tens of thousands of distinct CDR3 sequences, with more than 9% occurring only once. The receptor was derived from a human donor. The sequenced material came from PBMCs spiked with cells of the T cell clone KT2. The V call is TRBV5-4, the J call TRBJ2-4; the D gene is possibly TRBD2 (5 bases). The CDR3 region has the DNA TGTGCCAGCAGCTTCCCTGACGGGGAAAACATTCAGTACTTC. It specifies CASSFPDGENIQYF.